The present T cell receptor beta chain was sequenced within a study of T cells in Graves' hyperthyroidism and ophthalmopathy. General study points: Among thyroid clonotypes expanded above 0.001, most also appeared in blood. Onset of ophthalmopathy came a median around 6.5 months after the model predicted it.

CDR1 and CDR2 from the germline V gene are SGHRS and YFSETQ. The CDR3 runs to 12 residues. About this clonotype: Its specificity is not known. It may be a read error: a sequence one base away is much more abundant.

Amplified regions were TCR beta CDR3 sequences from RNA transcripts. TCR CDR3 underwent first-round RT-PCR with the HTBI primer set. TCRdb processed the multiplex PCR reads anew with MiXCR; each CDR3 protein has one entry. Here the sample spans some 800,000 distinct CDR3 sequences, 38% being singletons. The chain joins TRBV5-1 to TRBJ1-1; no clear D. The sequence came from a man younger than 30 with Graves' hyperthyroidism. Sample: blood. CDR3 loop: CASSRAGTGAFF. CDR3 nucleotides: TGCGCCAGCAGCCGTGCGGGTACTGGAGCTTTCTTT.